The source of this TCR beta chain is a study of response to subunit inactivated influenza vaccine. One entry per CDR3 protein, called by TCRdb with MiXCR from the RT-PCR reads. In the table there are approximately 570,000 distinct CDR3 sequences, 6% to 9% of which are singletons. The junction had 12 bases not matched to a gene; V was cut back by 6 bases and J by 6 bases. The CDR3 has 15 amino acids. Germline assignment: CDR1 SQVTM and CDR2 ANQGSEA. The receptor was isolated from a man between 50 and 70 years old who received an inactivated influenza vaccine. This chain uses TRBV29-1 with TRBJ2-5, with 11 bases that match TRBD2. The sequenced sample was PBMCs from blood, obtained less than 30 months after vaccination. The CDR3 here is CSVETSGATEKTQYF. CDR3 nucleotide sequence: TGCAGCGTGGAGACTAGCGGGGCTACGGAGAAGACCCAGTACTTC.